These T cell receptor beta chains were read from a single sample in a study of metastatic and nonmetastatic thyroid tumors. TCRdb ran MiXCR on the PCR reads. Altogether fewer than 45,000 clones are present, 20% being singletons, with the ten largest covering roughly a sixth. Material for sequencing was blood. The receptors here all came from a female donor with papillary thyroid cancer or a benign thyroid nodule (not recorded which). Some clones in this sample may be carry-over from other donors' samples. Each CDR3 is given with its conserved first and last residue. The D gene is left open where the match is weak. Not every row has a clone size; where given, it reads once, few, many or a size class.

d_call	v_call	clone_size	j_call	cdr3_aa	cdr3_nt
TRBD2	TRBV7-9	many	TRBJ2-2	CASTGLAGGTGELFF	TGTGCCAGCACCGGACTAGCGGGAGGAACCGGGGAGCTGTTTTTT
.	TRBV20-1	many	TRBJ1-4	CSARDGTRREKLFF	TGCAGTGCTAGAGATGGAACGCGGAGGGAAAAACTGTTTTTT
.	TRBV5-1	many	TRBJ2-3	CASSLGGYTDTQYF	TGCGCCAGCAGCTTGGGTGGATACACAGATACGCAGTATTTT
.	TRBV11-1	.	TRBJ2-7	CASSLTRGYEQYF	TGTGCCAGCAGCCTCACGAGGGGCTACGAGCAGTACTTC
.	TRBV28	many	TRBJ2-7	CASTLGGRAYEQYF	TGTGCCAGCACTCTAGGGGGGAGGGCCTACGAGCAGTACTTC
TRBD2	TRBV4-1	many	TRBJ2-7	CASSQSVASGTYEQYF	TGCGCCAGCAGCCAAAGCGTAGCTAGCGGGACCTACGAGCAGTACTTC
TRBD1	TRBV27	.	TRBJ1-2	CASSILGQGNKYYGYTF	TGTGCCAGCAGCATCTTGGGACAGGGCAATAAGTACTATGGCTACACCTTC
.	TRBV5-1	many	TRBJ2-7	CASSLAPSYEQYF	TGCGCCAGCAGCTTGGCCCCCTCCTACGAGCAGTACTTC
TRBD1	TRBV30	many	TRBJ2-7	CAWSALRTGGYEQYF	TGTGCCTGGAGCGCCCTAAGGACAGGGGGCTACGAGCAGTACTTC
.	TRBV24-1	.	TRBJ1-3	CATSESVGRAKNTIYF	TGTGCCACCAGTGAGTCAGTAGGACGGGCGAAAAACACCATATATTTT
TRBD1	TRBV7-2	many	TRBJ1-1	CASSRQGGNTEAFF	TGTGCCAGCAGCCGACAGGGAGGGAACACTGAAGCTTTCTTT
.	TRBV19	few	TRBJ1-2	CASSSEASSYCYTF	TGTGCCAGTAGTTCGGAGGCCAGTAGCTATTGCTACACCTTC
.	TRBV20-1	many	TRBJ1-1	CSTHDEVNTEASF	TGCAGTACCCACGACGAAGTGAACACTGAAGCTTCCTTT
TRBD1	TRBV5-1	.	TRBJ1-2	CASSLIPGQEYGYTF	TGCGCCAGCAGTCTGATTCCGGGACAGGAGTATGGCTACACCTTC
.	TRBV6-5	many	TRBJ1-6	CASSYGTENSPLHF	TGTGCCAGCAGTTACGGGACCGAAAATTCACCCCTCCACTTT
.	TRBV5-8	many	TRBJ2-5	CASSLVETQYF	TGTGCCAGCAGCTTGGTCGAGACCCAGTACTTC
TRBD2	TRBV7-3	many	TRBJ2-1	CASTPGAGTYNEQFF	TGTGCCAGCACCCCAGGAGCGGGAACATACAATGAGCAGTTCTTC
TRBD2	TRBV5-6	many	TRBJ2-5	CASSLVGGEWQETQYF	TGTGCCAGCAGCTTGGTGGGGGGGGAGTGGCAAGAGACCCAGTACTTC
TRBD2	TRBV6-2/TRBV6-3	many	TRBJ2-1	CASKGTREFDEQFF	TGTGCCAGCAAAGGGACTAGGGAGTTCGATGAGCAGTTCTTC
TRBD2	TRBV15	few	TRBJ2-5	CATSRDLGAGVGTQYF	TGTGCCACCAGCAGAGATCTCGGAGCGGGAGTGGGGACCCAGTACTTC
.	TRBV10-3	few	TRBJ2-2	CAISVSGELFF	TGTGCCATTTCAGTATCCGGGGAGCTGTTTTTT
.	TRBV18	many	TRBJ2-5	CASSLEETQYF	TGTGCCAGCTCGCTCGAAGAGACCCAGTACTTC